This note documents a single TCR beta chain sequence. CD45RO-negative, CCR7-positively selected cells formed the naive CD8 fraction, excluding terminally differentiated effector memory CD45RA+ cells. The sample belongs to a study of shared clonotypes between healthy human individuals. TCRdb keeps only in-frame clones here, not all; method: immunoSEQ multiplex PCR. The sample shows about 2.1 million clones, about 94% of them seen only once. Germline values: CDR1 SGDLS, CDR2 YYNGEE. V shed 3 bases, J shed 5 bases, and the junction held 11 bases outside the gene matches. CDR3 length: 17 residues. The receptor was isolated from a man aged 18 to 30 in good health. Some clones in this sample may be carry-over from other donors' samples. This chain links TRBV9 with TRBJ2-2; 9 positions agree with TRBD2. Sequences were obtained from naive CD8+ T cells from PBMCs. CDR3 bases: TGTGCCAGCAGCGCCCTGTTGTTAGCGGGAGTGACCGGGGAGCTGTTTTTT. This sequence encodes CASSALLLAGVTGELFF.